Below, one T cell receptor beta chain is given with its context. Its specificity is not known. The data stem from a study of cytotoxic CD8 clonotypes in ibrutinib-treated CLL. Depth targeted 1 in 200,000 to 1 in 1 million T cells, averaging approximately 9.9x coverage per clonotype. Profiled with immunoSEQ multiplex PCR; TCRdb holds only in-frame clones, not every one. The table shows 150,000 or so clones, with approximately 80% occurring only once. Germline CDR1 is KGHSY and CDR2 is FQNENV. The CDR3 consists of 16 residues. With V trimmed by 7 bases and J by 4 bases, 12 bases remained unmatched. Whole-study results and caveats: Patients showed higher baseline clonality than age-matched healthy donors, and it tracked circulating CD8+ T-cell counts. Timing of sampling differed between sustained-remission and progressing patients. Rare overall, public clonotypes shrank or held steady under therapy.

This TCR was sampled from a human donor with chronic lymphocytic leukemia. The input for sequencing was PBMCs, taken after 12 months of ibrutinib treatment. The V gene is TRBV16, the J gene TRBJ2-1; TRBD1 agrees at 8 bases. CDR3 DNA: TGTGCCAGCACCATCAAGGACAGGGTCCTTTACAATGAGCAGTTCTTC. Protein sequence: CASTIKDRVLYNEQFF. Using reference TRBV16 and TRBJ2-1 for the parts outside the CDR3, the full variable domain is GEEVAQTPKHLVRGEGQKAKLYCAPIKGHSYVFWYQQVLKNEFKFLISFQNENVFDETGMPKERFSAKCLPNSPCSLEIQATKLEDSAVYFCASTIKDRVLYNEQFFGPGTRLTVL.